This TCR beta chain was captured in a study of T cell responses to AZD1222 COVID-19 vaccine. Across the whole study: It was second doses at about 4 or about 12 weeks that were pooled.

A word on this clone: Its antigen remains unknown.

Germline trimming cut 5 bases from V and 7 bases from J; bases unmatched to any gene: 10. Germline loops: CDR1 SGHRS, CDR2 YFSETQ. The CDR3 sequence is 15 residues long. Generated by immunoSEQ multiplex PCR, the TCRdb table keeps only in-frame clones and is missing some. The sample includes about 130,000 clones, about 93% of them seen just once. Study-wide findings and caveats: Variant regions that are unmutated are reportedly the target of nearly half of spike-specific TCRs. Spike-specific TCR depth and breadth grew after two AZD1222 doses. No repertoire was sampled before or during the peak T cell response, only after it.

This sequence joins TRBV5-1 and TRBJ1-4; TRBD1 matches at 8 bases. The TCR was taken from an adult in good health. The sample was peripheral blood, taken on day 0 of AZD1222 vaccination. CDR3 protein: CASSKLSGTGEKLFF. DNA of the CDR3: TGCGCCAGCAGTAAACTTTCCGGGACAGGTGAAAAACTGTTTTTT. The complete variable domain, with remaining parts taken from reference TRBV5-1 and TRBJ1-4, reads KAGVTQTPRYLIKTRGQQVTLSCSPISGHRSVSWYQQTPGQGLQFLFEYFSETQRNKGNFPGRFSGRQFSNSRSEMNVSTLELGDSALYLCASSKLSGTGEKLFFGSGTQLSVL.